What follows are 6 T cell receptor beta chains derived from one specimen sequenced in a study of blood T cell repertoires in COVID-19. Only in-frame clones appear in the TCRdb table, and some are missing; sequencing was by immunoSEQ multiplex PCR. Among some 70,000 clones listed, over 80% were seen once. The sample consisted of peripheral blood. Source of these receptors: a man aged 50 to 59 with active COVID-19.

The gene calls are TRBV3-1 (or the pseudogene TRBV3-2) and TRBJ1-4; no firm D call. CDR1 is LGHDT and CDR2 is YNNKEL in the germline V gene (reference sequence). The CDR3 runs to 15 residues. Trimming shortened V by 5 bases and J by 3 bases, and 13 bases separated the two germline ends. The CDR3 DNA is TGTGCCAGCAGCTCTTCACGGGTTGCTAATGAAAAACTGTTTTTT. This translates into CASSSSRVANEKLFF.

The genes are TRBV4-1 and TRBJ1-5; D is possibly TRBD1 (6 bases). V shed 2 bases and J shed 10 bases, with 9 bases lying between them. The CDR3 is 12 residues long. Looked up from germline, CDR1 is MGHRA and CDR2 is YSYEKL. The DNA for the CDR3 is TGCGCCAGCAGCCAACGACAGGTTCCCCAGCATTTT. Translation: CASSQRQVPQHF.

The chain joins TRBV9 to TRBJ2-3; TRBD1 matches at 9 bases. In germline, CDR1 is SGDLS, CDR2 YYNGEE. The V gene end was trimmed by 3 bases and the J gene end by 2 bases; junction bases not matched to a gene: 7. This CDR3 has 16 amino acids. The DNA of the CDR3 is TGTGCCAGCAGCGCCCCCGGGACAGGGATCACAGATACGCAGTATTTT. This codes for CASSAPGTGITDTQYF.

This clone occurred once. V usage is TRBV2 and J usage is TRBJ1-6; 7 nucleotides align to TRBD1. Per germline, CDR1 SNHLY and CDR2 FYNNEI. The length of the CDR3 is 16 residues. The V and J ends lost 5 bases and 2 bases, in that order; junction bases with no gene match: 6. CDR3 in amino acids: CASSLTGVAYNSPLHF. Written as DNA, the CDR3 is TGTGCCAGCAGTTTAACAGGGGTTGCCTATAATTCACCCCTCCACTTT.

The J gene is TRBJ1-1, the V gene TRBV27; D is unresolved. In germline, CDR1 is MNHEY, CDR2 SMNVEV (reference sequence). The ends were cut back, 6 bases at V and 6 bases at J, with 17 bases in the middle. The CDR3 runs 14 residues. DNA for the CDR3: TGTGCCAGCAGCCCCGATACGGAACGGGCTGAAGCTTTCTTT. Its protein product is CASSPDTERAEAFF.

The chain couples TRBV5-6 to TRBJ1-6; 9 bases agree with TRBD1. CDR3 length: 16 residues. Germline V gene data show CDR1 as SGHDT and CDR2 as YYEEEE. V was clipped by 4 bases and J by 8 bases; unmatched bases: 10. CDR3 loop: CASSLTPGQGHSPLHF. Written as DNA, the CDR3 is TGTGCCAGCAGCCTAACACCGGGACAGGGCCATTCACCCCTCCACTTT.